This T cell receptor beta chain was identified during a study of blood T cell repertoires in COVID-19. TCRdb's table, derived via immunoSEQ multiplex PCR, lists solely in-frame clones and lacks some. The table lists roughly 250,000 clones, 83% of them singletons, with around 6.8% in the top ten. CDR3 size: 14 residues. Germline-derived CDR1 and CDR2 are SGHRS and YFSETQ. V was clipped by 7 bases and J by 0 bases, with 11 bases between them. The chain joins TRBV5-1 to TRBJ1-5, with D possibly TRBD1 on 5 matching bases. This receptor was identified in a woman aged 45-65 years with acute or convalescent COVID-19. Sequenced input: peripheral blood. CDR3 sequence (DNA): TGCGCCAGCTCCCCGGGGGGTAGCAATCAGCCCCAGCATTTT. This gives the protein CASSPGGSNQPQHF.